The 4 T cell receptor beta chains below all came from one sample that was sequenced in a study of CD8 T cells in Susac syndrome. RNA totalling roughly 0.45 to 1 ug underwent reverse transcription with random hexamers. A single record per CDR3 protein comes from TCRdb applying MiXCR to the immunoSEQ multiplex PCR reads. The table shows 200,000 to 250,000 distinct CDR3 sequences, with 95% occurring only once. Sequenced material: CD4+ T cells from PBMCs. These receptors originate from a human donor with multiple sclerosis.

The chain uses TRBV29-1 and TRBJ2-7, with TRBD1 as a possible D gene (5 bases). V shed 5 bases and J shed 7 bases, with 18 bases lying between them. The CDR3 length is 13 residues. From germline, CDR1 is SQVTM and CDR2 ANQGSEA. CDR3 region: CSVLAETGLEQYF. The DNA of the CDR3 is TGCAGCGTTTTAGCAGAAACAGGCTTGGAGCAGTACTTC.

This chain joins TRBV5-1 and TRBJ1-1; D is unclear. The V gene's germline CDR1 is SGHRS and CDR2 YFSETQ. V was shortened by 6 bases and J by 7 bases, with 25 bases between the two germline ends. The CDR3 totals 16 residues. Here the CDR3 DNA reads TGCGCCAGCAAGGTAGGACCACGCCAGTTCGAAGTTGAAGCTTTCTTT. This translates into CASKVGPRQFEVEAFF. The full variable domain, in which reference TRBV5-1 and TRBJ1-1 provide the parts outside the CDR3, is KAGVTQTPRYLIKTRGQQVTLSCSPISGHRSVSWYQQTPGQGLQFLFEYFSETQRNKGNFPGRFSGRQFSNSRSEMNVSTLELGDSALYLCASKVGPRQFEVEAFFGQGTRLTVV.

This sequence joins TRBV30 and TRBJ1-6; D possibly corresponds to TRBD1 (6 bases). The CDR3 is 15 residues long. Germline CDR1 reads GTSNPN; CDR2 reads SVGIG (reference sequence). Deletions cut 2 bases from V and 7 bases from J, with 15 bases between. CDR3: CAWSSLGQRNSPLHF. CDR3 nucleotides: TGTGCCTGGAGTTCCTTAGGACAGAGGAATTCACCCCTCCACTTT.

This sequence joins TRBV4-1 and TRBJ1-1, with a tentative D call TRBD1 (5 bases). There are 14 residues in the CDR3. Germline V gene sequence: CDR1 MGHRA, CDR2 YSYEKL. The V and J ends lost 4 bases and 1 base respectively, with 10 bases between them. The CDR3 reads CASSLGESNTEAFF. For the CDR3, the DNA is TGCGCCAGCAGCCTAGGGGAGTCGAACACTGAAGCTTTCTTT.